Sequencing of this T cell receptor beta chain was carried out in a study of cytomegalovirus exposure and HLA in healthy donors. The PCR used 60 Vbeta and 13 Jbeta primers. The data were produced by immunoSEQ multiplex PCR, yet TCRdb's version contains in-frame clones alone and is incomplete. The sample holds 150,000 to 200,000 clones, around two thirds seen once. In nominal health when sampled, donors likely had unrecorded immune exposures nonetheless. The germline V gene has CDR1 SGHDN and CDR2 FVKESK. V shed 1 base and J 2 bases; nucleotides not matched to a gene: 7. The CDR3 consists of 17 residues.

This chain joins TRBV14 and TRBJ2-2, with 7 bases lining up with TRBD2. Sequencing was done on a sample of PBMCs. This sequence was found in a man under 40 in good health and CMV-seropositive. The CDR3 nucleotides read TGTGCCAGCAGCCAAGTGGGTAGCGGGTACAACACCGGGGAGCTGTTTTTT. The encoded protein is CASSQVGSGYNTGELFF.